This T cell receptor beta chain emerged from a study of technical replicates of blood from a few donors. The data were produced by immunoSEQ multiplex PCR, yet TCRdb's version contains in-frame clones alone and is incomplete. The sample holds about 75,000 clones, 91% seen once. Per the germline V gene, CDR1 is SGHRS and CDR2 is YFSETQ. The J segment lost 6 bases and the V segment lost 1 base, leaving 7 bases of the junction unmatched. The CDR3 sequence is 15 residues long. Sequenced sample: T cells isolated from PBMCs. This sequence joins TRBV5-1 and TRBJ2-3, with TRBD2 matching over 8 bases. This clonotype was obtained from a human donor in good health. Some clones in this sample may be carry-over from other donors' samples. CDR3 amino acids: CASSLNSGAADTQYF. The CDR3 DNA is TGCGCCAGCAGCTTGAATAGCGGGGCGGCCGATACGCAGTATTTT.